This T cell receptor beta chain was sequenced in a study of siplizumab effects on memory and regulatory T cells (dated by TCRdb to between 2018 and 2021). Broadly, across the study: The effect of the anti-CD2 antibody siplizumab on alloreactive T-cell subsets was examined in allogeneic mixed lymphocyte reactions constructed from human PBMCs.

This clone appeared once. No cognate antigen has been identified for it. Per-nucleotide qualities are absent, and no much larger clonotype sits a single base away. The germline V gene gives CDR1 as SGHNT and CDR2 as YENEEA. Trimming removed 5 bases from V and 5 bases from J, leaving 11 bases between the germline ends. The CDR3 holds 13 amino acids from the cysteine to the phenylalanine. The retained sequence is limited to the CDR3, 39 bases, with the frame set at the first base. Sorted unstimulated T cells and proliferating T cells recovered from mixed lymphocyte reactions underwent TCRbeta CDR3 sequencing. Fresh whole blood from around 11 HLA-typed healthy donors was used to isolate PBMCs. Unstimulated CD4+ non-regulatory T cells were FACS-sorted to map the origin of alloreactive clones. The paper's findings and limits, for the study overall: Of the alloreactive CD4+ clones that could be mapped, the Treg-derived share averaged approximately 67% with siplizumab compared with around 25% in control reactions. Unstimulated naive T cells appeared more diverse than memory T cells, and naive cells seemed to contribute substantially to the alloresponse. The cumulative frequency of alloreactive sequences traceable to unstimulated CD4+ memory T cells was significantly reduced by siplizumab. Roughly 75-97% of proliferating CD4+ or CD8+ clones could not be assigned a naive or memory phenotype. Whether proliferating Tregs from siplizumab cultures actually had suppressive function was not functionally confirmed. Sequences below about 10^-5 frequency were poorly captured, so only a minor fraction of alloreactive clones could be mapped to unstimulated subsets.

The library was built by means of the immunoSEQ multiplex PCR assay. Each sample had some 10^5 TCR templates assayed by the deep sequencing platform. Genomic DNA extracted from sorted T cells was used for TCRbeta CDR3 sequencing. In the original analysis: The R programming language was used for the clonal analysis of the TCRbeta CDR3 data. Comparing unstimulated samples against CFSE-low samples taken after the reaction was how alloreactive CD4+ and CD8+ clones were defined. Regulatory or non-regulatory origin of alloreactive CD4+ clones was assigned by matching sequences to the sorted unstimulated Treg and non-Treg repertoires. This immuneACCESS table, as held by TCRdb, lists in-frame sequences with V and J called but not all clones. Of the missing ones, under half trace to an unresolved V gene in checked studies; the others have no known cause. V and J calls and clone size follow that table, whereas D and trimming were derived from the DNA. The sample table shows about 94,000 clones, and approximately 95% are seen once. Around 0.33% of the sample lies in the top ten.

The sequenced sample was non-Treg CD4+ T cells sorted from blood. The sample's cell subset or site label, in plain terms: FACS-sorted unstimulated CD4+ non-regulatory T cells. The sequence is built from TRBV11-3 and TRBJ2-3, and TRBD1 may be the D gene, going by 5 matching bases. This clonotype originated in a human donor in good health. The DNA is TGTGCCAGCAGCCGCCAGGGTGAAGATACGCAGTATTTT. This sequence encodes CASSRQGEDTQYF.